The table lists the clone carrying this T cell receptor beta chain with a count of one. As yet, its antigen is unknown. This sample was included in a study of cytomegalovirus exposure and HLA in healthy donors. Across the study: Earlier sequencing of some 170 million T cells yielded 100 million to 140 million unique TCR beta sequences. HLA-typed donors contributed some 85 million unique TCRs, which were held in an early data release.

The CDR3 loop spans 15 amino acids. Germline values: CDR1 SGHNT, CDR2 YENEEA. V was pared by 1 base and J by 7 bases, with 2 bases of the junction left unmatched. Broader study findings: An analysis was carried out at a later point. It showed that HLA-associated TCR beta chains were more clonally expanded than equally common non-associated chains.

The study ran its PCR with 60 Vbeta and 13 Jbeta primers. Methods used by the authors: In a later analysis, the count reached some 75 million unique TCR beta chains, with approximately 10 million shared. The data were produced by immunoSEQ multiplex PCR, yet TCRdb's version contains in-frame clones alone and is incomplete. The V and J calls and clone size come from that table; D and trimming were worked out from the DNA. The sample records approximately 70,000 clones, over 70% being singletons. The rearrangement joins TRBV11-3 to TRBJ2-1, with 12 bases aligning to TRBD2. This clonotype originated in a man aged 55 to 70 in good health and CMV-seropositive. The sample was PBMCs. The CDR3 nucleotides read TGTGCCAGCAGCTTAGGGGGGACTAGCGGGAATGAGCAGTTCTTC. It yields the protein CASSLGGTSGNEQFF. The entire variable domain, with the rest obtained from reference TRBV11-3 and TRBJ2-1, is as follows: EAGVVQSPRYKIIEKKQPVAFWCNPISGHNTLYWYLQNLGQGPELLIRYENEEAVDDSQLPKDRFSAERLKGVDSTLKIQPAELGDSAVYLCASSLGGTSGNEQFFGPGTRLTVL.